This T cell receptor beta chain comes out of a study of control samples from healthy donors and cancer patients. Clones were read by immunoSEQ multiplex PCR, and TCRdb kept only the in-frame ones, dropping some. Here the sample spans about 54,000 clones, roughly 96% being singletons. CDR1 and CDR2 (germline): MDHEN, SYDVKM. Trimming at V came to 6 bases and at J to 5 bases, leaving 3 bases not matched to a gene. The CDR3 is made up of 14 amino acids. This rearrangement joins TRBV28 to TRBJ2-1; 11 nucleotides agree with TRBD2. The sequenced sample consisted of blood. This receptor was taken from a woman in her 30s in good health. CDR3 loop: CASSQLAGDNEQFF. As DNA, the CDR3 is TGTGCCAGCAGCCAACTAGCGGGAGACAATGAGCAGTTCTTC.